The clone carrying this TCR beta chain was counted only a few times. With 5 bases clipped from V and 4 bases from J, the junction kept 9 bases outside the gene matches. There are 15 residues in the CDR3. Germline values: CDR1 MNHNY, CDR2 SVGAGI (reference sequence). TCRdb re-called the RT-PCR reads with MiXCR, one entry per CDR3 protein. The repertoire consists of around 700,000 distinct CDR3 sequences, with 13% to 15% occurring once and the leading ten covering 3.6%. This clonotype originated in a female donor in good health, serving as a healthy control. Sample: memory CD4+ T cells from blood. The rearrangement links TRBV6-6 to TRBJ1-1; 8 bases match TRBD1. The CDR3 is CASSPGQGAPTEAFF. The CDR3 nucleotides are TGTGCCAGCAGTCCAGGACAGGGAGCCCCCACTGAAGCTTTCTTT.